Listed below are T cell receptor beta chains from one sample, sequenced in a study of blood T cell repertoires in COVID-19. Using immunoSEQ multiplex PCR, the repertoire was profiled, and TCRdb retains in-frame clones only, with some absent. This sample has around 31,000 clones; 88% occur once, and the top ten carry 7% to 9.5%. The sample comprised peripheral blood. Every receptor here comes from a man aged 55 to 70 with COVID-19, enrolled during active disease. Each CDR3 is given with its conserved first and last residue. D genes are given only for firm matches. Only some rows state a clone size, as once, few, many or a class for expanded clones.

TRBJ2-3 TRBV18 NA TRBD2 CASSPAGADTQYF TGTGCCAGCTCACCAGCGGGAGCGGATACGCAGTATTTT
TRBJ2-1 TRBV6-5 NA TRBD2 CASSSRLAAHNEQFF TGTGCCAGCAGTTCAAGACTAGCGGCACACAATGAGCAGTTCTTC
TRBJ1-5 TRBV6-5 NA TRBD1 CASRTGGRPQHF TGTGCCAGCAGAACAGGGGGGAGGCCCCAGCATTTT
TRBJ2-5 TRBV28 NA NA CASSFPGRQETQYF TGTGCCAGCAGTTTCCCAGGGAGGCAAGAGACCCAGTACTTC
TRBJ2-1 TRBV29-1 NA NA CSVRVSVADNEQFF TGCAGCGTTCGAGTTTCGGTAGCGGACAATGAGCAGTTCTTC
TRBJ2-3 TRBV29-1 NA TRBD2 CSVTSGIADTQYF TGCAGCGTCACTAGCGGGATTGCAGATACGCAGTATTTT
TRBJ2-7 TRBV6-6 NA NA CASSYSYEEQYF TGTGCCAGCAGTTACTCGTACGAGGAGCAGTACTTC
TRBJ1-1 TRBV3-1/TRBV3-2 NA NA CASRRGPGTEAFF TGTGCCAGCAGACGAGGCCCGGGCACTGAAGCTTTCTTT
TRBJ1-4 TRBV5-1 NA TRBD1 CASSFVAGGVEKLFF TGCGCCAGCAGCTTTGTCGCAGGGGGCGTTGAAAAACTGTTTTTT
TRBJ2-1 TRBV7-6 NA TRBD1 CASSHPGTEQPNEQFF TGTGCCAGCAGTCACCCCGGGACAGAGCAACCCAATGAGCAGTTCTTC
TRBJ1-6 TRBV10-1 few NA CASSESRGSPLHF TGCGCCAGCAGTGAATCCAGGGGATCACCCCTCCACTTT
TRBJ2-5 TRBV2 NA NA CASREGTFQETQYF TGTGCCAGCAGGGAAGGGACATTTCAAGAGACCCAGTACTTC
TRBJ1-6 TRBV6-4 NA TRBD1 CASSEGGQGASPLHF TGTGCCAGCAGTGAGGGGGGACAGGGGGCTTCACCCCTCCACTTT
TRBJ2-2 TRBV27 NA TRBD1 CASSLDRGLFTGELFF TGTGCCAGCAGTCTCGACAGGGGGCTGTTCACCGGGGAGCTGTTTTTT
TRBJ1-1 TRBV5-1 NA NA CASSSGGWGVSEAFF TGCGCCAGCAGCTCCGGAGGATGGGGGGTTTCTGAAGCTTTCTTT
TRBJ2-3 TRBV9 NA TRBD2 CASSVAGGSTDTQYF TGTGCCAGCAGCGTAGCGGGGGGTTCTACAGATACGCAGTATTTT
TRBJ2-2 TRBV7-9 NA NA CASSPQGGTGELFF TGTGCCAGCAGCCCCCAAGGGGGCACCGGGGAGCTGTTTTTT
TRBJ2-3 TRBV3-1/TRBV3-2 NA TRBD2 CASSQSAGVDTDTQYF TGTGCCAGCAGCCAGTCAGCGGGAGTAGATACAGATACGCAGTATTTT
TRBJ1-6 TRBV6-5 NA TRBD1 CASTNGQGASPLHF TGTGCCAGCACCAATGGACAGGGCGCTTCACCCCTCCACTTT
TRBJ2-3 TRBV28 NA TRBD2 CASSFQREDTQYF TGTGCCAGCAGTTTCCAGCGGGAGGATACGCAGTATTTT
TRBJ2-3 TRBV6-1 few TRBD2 CASSEARIGGSRDTQYF TGTGCCAGCAGTGAAGCGAGGATTGGCGGGAGTAGAGATACGCAGTATTTT
TRBJ1-1 TRBV3-1/TRBV3-2 NA TRBD1 CASSPRDRNTEAFF TGTGCCAGCAGCCCCCGGGACAGGAACACTGAAGCTTTCTTT
TRBJ2-2 TRBV7-9 once NA CASSLRGDSGELFF TGTGCCAGCAGCTTGCGAGGAGACAGCGGGGAGCTGTTTTTT
TRBJ2-2 TRBV4-2 NA TRBD2 CASSPSGRGATGELFF TGTGCCAGCAGCCCTAGCGGGAGGGGTGCCACCGGGGAGCTGTTTTTT
TRBJ2-5 TRBV4-1 NA NA CASSQDPGQETQYF TGCGCCAGCAGCCAAGATCCGGGACAAGAGACCCAGTACTTC
TRBJ2-5 TRBV7-8 NA NA CASSLGGVPQETQYF TGTGCCAGCAGCTTAGGGGGAGTTCCGCAAGAGACCCAGTACTTC
TRBJ2-6 TRBV20-1 NA NA CSASKARGGSSGANVLTF TGCAGTGCTAGTAAGGCCAGGGGAGGGAGCTCTGGGGCCAACGTCCTGACTTTC
TRBJ2-7 TRBV30 NA NA CAWLGGHEQYF TGTGCCTGGCTGGGAGGACACGAGCAGTACTTC
TRBJ1-1 TRBV28 NA TRBD1 CASSLHRGRDTEAFF TGTGCCAGCAGTCTCCACAGGGGCAGGGACACTGAAGCTTTCTTT
TRBJ1-6 TRBV27 few NA CASRSTFWQGNSPLHF TGTGCCAGCAGGTCGACTTTCTGGCAGGGGAATTCACCCCTCCACTTT
TRBJ2-7 TRBV24-1 NA TRBD2 CATSGGGEQYF TGTGCCACCAGTGGGGGGGGCGAGCAGTACTTC
TRBJ2-3 TRBV11-2 NA NA CASSRWGDFYTQYF TGTGCCAGCAGCCGGTGGGGAGACTTTTATACGCAGTATTTT
TRBJ1-5 TRBV5-6 NA NA CASSLVGASNQPQHF TGTGCCAGCAGCTTGGTAGGGGCCAGCAATCAGCCCCAGCATTTT
TRBJ2-1 TRBV14 NA NA CASSHTSRSSYNEQFF TGTGCCAGCAGCCACACTAGCAGGAGCTCCTACAATGAGCAGTTCTTC
TRBJ1-6 TRBV27 NA NA CASSFRGGDAYNSPLHF TGTGCCAGCAGTTTTCGGGGGGGCGACGCCTATAATTCACCCCTCCACTTT
TRBJ2-1 TRBV12-5 NA TRBD2 CASGLSSGTSSYNEQFF TGTGCTAGTGGTTTGTCTAGCGGGACGAGCTCCTACAATGAGCAGTTCTTC
TRBJ1-6 TRBV9 NA NA CASSVGGFFYNSPLHF TGTGCCAGCAGCGTAGGAGGGTTTTTCTATAATTCACCCCTCCACTTT
TRBJ1-2 TRBV15 NA NA CATSRAGIPNYGYTF TGTGCCACCAGCAGGGCAGGGATCCCCAACTATGGCTACACCTTC
TRBJ1-6 TRBV2 NA TRBD1 CASSATDRAWSPLHF TGTGCCAGCAGTGCCACCGACAGGGCTTGGTCACCCCTCCACTTT
TRBJ1-1 TRBV27 NA NA CASRGGVAEAFF TGTGCCAGCAGAGGGGGGGTGGCTGAAGCTTTCTTT
TRBJ2-1 TRBV19 NA TRBD2 CASSRILAGDYNEQFF TGTGCCAGTAGTCGTATCCTAGCGGGAGACTACAATGAGCAGTTCTTC
TRBJ1-6 TRBV19 NA NA CASSMADLHSPLHF TGTGCCAGTAGTATGGCTGATCTGCATTCACCCCTCCACTTT
TRBJ1-2 TRBV7-2 NA NA CASSPQGGNYGYTF TGTGCCAGCAGCCCCCAGGGCGGAAACTATGGCTACACCTTC
TRBJ2-1 TRBV7-9 few NA CASTLTPDSNSYNEQFF TGTGCCAGCACCCTAACGCCGGACTCGAACTCCTACAATGAGCAGTTCTTC
TRBJ1-1 TRBV3-1/TRBV3-2 NA NA CASSHPGEGTEAFF TGTGCCAGCAGCCACCCCGGGGAGGGGACTGAAGCTTTCTTT
TRBJ2-5 TRBV5-4 NA TRBD2 CASSLRTSQMRGTQYF TGTGCCAGCAGCTTAAGGACTAGTCAAATGAGGGGGACCCAGTACTTC
TRBJ2-7 TRBV5-4 NA NA CASSFGGREYEQYF TGTGCCAGCAGCTTCGGGGGGCGAGAGTACGAGCAGTACTTC
TRBJ2-7 TRBV6-2/TRBV6-3 few NA CASSPGLTYEQYF TGTGCCAGCAGCCCCGGACTGACCTACGAGCAGTACTTC